This TCR beta chain was identified in a study of cytotoxic CD8 clonotypes in ibrutinib-treated CLL. V lost 0 bases and J 2 bases, leaving 11 bases between the germline ends. CDR3 length equals 15 residues. The germline gives CDR1 SGDLS, CDR2 YYNGEE. Findings and limits, study-wide: Increased clonality at ibrutinib response gave way to a return toward baseline at progression.

The data were produced by immunoSEQ multiplex PCR, yet TCRdb's version contains in-frame clones alone and is incomplete. The table records more than 140,000 clones, 60% to 80% of them present only once. As to this clone: Its antigen is as yet unknown.

The V gene is TRBV9, the J gene TRBJ1-1; D gene ambiguous. Sequences were derived from PBMCs, sampled after 12 months of ibrutinib treatment. This TCR came from a human donor with chronic lymphocytic leukemia. In DNA, the CDR3 is TGTGCCAGCAGCGTAGAGGGTCAGCCTAACACTGAAGCTTTCTTT. Translation: CASSVEGQPNTEAFF. The full variable domain, with the rest looked up from reference TRBV9 and TRBJ1-1, is DSGVTQTPKHLITATGQRVTLRCSPRSGDLSVYWYQQSLDQGLQFLIQYYNGEERAKGNILERFSAQQFPDLHSELNLSSLELGDSALYFCASSVEGQPNTEAFFGQGTRLTVV.